The following is a T cell receptor (beta chain) sequence with its context. This sample also contains other DNA sequences that code for the same CDR3. The data were produced by immunoSEQ multiplex PCR, yet TCRdb's version contains in-frame clones alone and is incomplete. The table includes around 78,000 clones, 75% to 90% detected once. This sample was included in a study of OX40 agonist ivuxolimab in advanced cancers. CDR1 SNHLY and CDR2 FYNNEI come from the germline V gene. The CDR3 sequence is 12 residues long. The V end was cut by 6 bases, the J end by 7 bases, with 10 bases between. This rearrangement joins TRBV2 to TRBJ2-1; possible D gene TRBD1, 6 bases. The source is an adult with an advanced solid tumor such as melanoma, head and neck, liver or kidney cancer. Sequences were derived from CD4+ or CD8+ T cells sorted from blood, sampled in a trial of the OX40 agonist ivuxolimab. In nucleotides, the CDR3 is TGTGCCAGCAGCGTACAGGGAAATGAGCAGTTCTTC. Protein sequence: CASSVQGNEQFF.